This TCR beta chain was recovered during a study of CD8+ T cells in alopecia areata. About the study: In an open-label trial, patients got 5 to 10 mg tofacitinib twice daily. Affected scalp percentage set treated patients' severity scores.

This clone has a handful of counts. Its target is unknown. Study-wide points: Tofacitinib significantly lowered scalp clonality and expanded CD8+ clones among the top 100. A large proportion of expanded lesional clones were detected persisting in scalp and blood during tofacitinib.

The sequencing template was cDNA reverse transcribed from extracted RNA. The table came from immunoSEQ multiplex PCR; TCRdb's copy has only in-frame clones and leaves some out. The repertoire includes around 12,000 clones, 68% of them detected once, and approximately 6.5% sits in the top ten. CDR1 and CDR2 (germline): SGHRS, YFSETQ. This CDR3 has 17 amino acids. The J segment lost 0 bases and the V segment lost 4 bases, leaving 1 base of the junction unmatched. Sample treatment: oral pan-JAK inhibitor, 5-10 mg twice daily. Lesional scalp punch biopsies and peripheral blood came from alopecia areata patients.

The receptor's source is a human donor with alopecia areata. The source was skin, collected at week 4, from a patient treated with tofacitinib. The chain has TRBV5-1 and TRBJ2-6; TRBD2 matches 13 bases. The CDR3 loop reads CASSRLAGGSGANVLTF. CDR3 nucleotides: TGCGCCAGCAGCAGACTAGCGGGGGGCTCTGGGGCCAACGTCCTGACTTTC. The variable domain in full, with the rest retrieved from reference TRBV5-1 and TRBJ2-6, is KAGVTQTPRYLIKTRGQQVTLSCSPISGHRSVSWYQQTPGQGLQFLFEYFSETQRNKGNFPGRFSGRQFSNSRSEMNVSTLELGDSALYLCASSRLAGGSGANVLTFGAGSRLTVL.